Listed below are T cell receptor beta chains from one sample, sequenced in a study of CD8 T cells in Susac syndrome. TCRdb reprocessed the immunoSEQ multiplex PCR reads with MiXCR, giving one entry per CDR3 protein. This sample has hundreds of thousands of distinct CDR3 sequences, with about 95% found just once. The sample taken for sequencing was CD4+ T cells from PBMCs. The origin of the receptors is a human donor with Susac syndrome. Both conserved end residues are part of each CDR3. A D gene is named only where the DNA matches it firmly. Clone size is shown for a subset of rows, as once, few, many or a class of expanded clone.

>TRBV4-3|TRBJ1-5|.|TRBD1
TGCGCCAGCAGCCAAGATCTTGCAGGGGGTCACAATCAGCCCCAGCATTTT
CASSQDLAGGHNQPQHF
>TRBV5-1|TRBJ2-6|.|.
TGCGCCAGCAGCTTGGCCTTACCTGGGGCCAACGTCCTGACTTTC
CASSLALPGANVLTF
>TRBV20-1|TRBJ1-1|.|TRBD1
TGCAGTGCTAGGGCCGACAGGGACACTGAAGCTTTCTTT
CSARADRDTEAFF
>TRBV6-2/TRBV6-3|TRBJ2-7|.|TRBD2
TGTGCCAGCAGTTTCATGCAGCGGGGCTACGAGCAGTACTTC
CASSFMQRGYEQYF
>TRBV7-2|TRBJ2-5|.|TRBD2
TGTGCCAGCAGCCCCCTAGCGGGCCGGGGAAAAGAGACCCAGTACTTC
CASSPLAGRGKETQYF
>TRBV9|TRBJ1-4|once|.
TGTGCCAGCAGCGTAAGAGAGGGGTCAACTAATGAAAAACTGTTTTTT
CASSVREGSTNEKLFF
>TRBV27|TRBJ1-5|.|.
TGTGCCAGCAGGCGGGCCCCGGAAAGCAATCAGCCCCAGCATTTT
CASRRAPESNQPQHF
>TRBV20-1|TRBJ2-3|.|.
TGCAGTGCTAGAGTTACTAGCACAGATACGCAGTATTTT
CSARVTSTDTQYF
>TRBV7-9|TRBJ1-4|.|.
TGTGCCAGCAGCCCGCGGATTAATGAAAAACTGTTTTTT
CASSPRINEKLFF
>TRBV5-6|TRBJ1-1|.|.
TGTGCCAGCAGCTTGTTGGCCCATGAAGCTTTCTTT
CASSLLAHEAFF
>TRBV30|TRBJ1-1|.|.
TGTGCCTGGAGCCTGGGCAGGACGAACACTGAAGCTTTCTTT
CAWSLGRTNTEAFF
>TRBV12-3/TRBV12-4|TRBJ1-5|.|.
TGTGCCAGCAGCCAGGGCACTCTGGGTCAGCCCCAGCATTTT
CASSQGTLGQPQHF
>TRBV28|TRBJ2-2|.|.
TGTGCCATCCAGGGGTGGCAGGGCCCGACCTCGGGCACCGGGGAGCTGTTTTTT
CAIQGWQGPTSGTGELFF
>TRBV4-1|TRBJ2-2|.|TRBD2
TGCGCCAGCAGCCAAGATAGGGCTAGCGGGGGGCCGGACACCGGGGAGCTGTTTTTT
CASSQDRASGGPDTGELFF
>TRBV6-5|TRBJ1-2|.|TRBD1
TGTGCCAGCAGTTACCAAGGACAGGGAAGGCAGGGCTACACCTTC
CASSYQGQGRQGYTF
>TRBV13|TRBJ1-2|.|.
TGTGCCAGCAGCTCCGGACAAGGCTTCTATGGCTACACCTTC
CASSSGQGFYGYTF
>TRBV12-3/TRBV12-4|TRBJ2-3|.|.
TGTGCCAGCAGTCCGACGGTCCCTAGCACAGATACGCAGTATTTT
CASSPTVPSTDTQYF
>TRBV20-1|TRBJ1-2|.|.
TGCAGTGCTAGCAGGGGATTAAACTATGGCTACACCTTC
CSASRGLNYGYTF
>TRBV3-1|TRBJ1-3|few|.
TGTGCCAGCAGCCCCGGAACAGGCCCTGGAAACACCATATATTTT
CASSPGTGPGNTIYF
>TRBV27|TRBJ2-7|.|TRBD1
TGTGCCAGCAGTTTACAGGGACAGGGCATCTACGAGCAGTACTTC
CASSLQGQGIYEQYF
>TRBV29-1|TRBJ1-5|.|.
TGCAGCGTTCTGGGGTCGGAAGGGGGAGGGCCGAATCAGCCCCAGCATTTT
CSVLGSEGGGPNQPQHF
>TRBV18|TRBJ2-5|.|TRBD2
TGTGCCAGCTCAACAAGGAGAGGCGGGGGGTCCCAAGAGACCCAGTACTTC
CASSTRRGGGSQETQYF